The rows below give T cell receptor beta chains drawn from one sample of a study of T cell responses to AZD1222 COVID-19 vaccine. Method: immunoSEQ multiplex PCR; TCRdb's copy keeps in-frame clones and lacks some. The profile shows around 130,000 clones, 75% to 95% of them singletons. This specimen consisted of peripheral blood, obtained 28 days after the second AZD1222 dose. These receptors originate from an adult who received the AZD1222 COVID-19 vaccine. CDR3s include the opening cysteine and the closing phenylalanine or tryptophan.

CDR3,V,J
CASRAGRTTYEQYF,TRBV27,TRBJ2-7
CASSDLAGVAEQFF,TRBV2,TRBJ2-1
CASSIAGRAGGYTF,TRBV19,TRBJ1-2
CASSEQQGHYGYTF,TRBV2,TRBJ1-2
CASSDGGGVNEQFF,TRBV10-1,TRBJ2-1
CSVGEIGYGYTF,TRBV29-1,TRBJ1-2
CASSYSALEKLFF,TRBV6-5,TRBJ1-4
CASSPPEGMNTEAFF,TRBV18,TRBJ1-1
CASRTQGASNQPQHF,TRBV19,TRBJ1-5
CASSLGQGRLGGEQFF,TRBV5-1,TRBJ2-1
CASSHSGSPLHF,TRBV14,TRBJ1-6
CASSLVVHPPYEQYF,TRBV5-6,TRBJ2-7
CASSLSPRLGRWSGYTF,TRBV11-3,TRBJ1-2
CASSVTQGIATGELFF,TRBV7-2,TRBJ2-2
CAYSTSGCNPGAYNEQFF,TRBV5-3,TRBJ2-1
CASSSQGGETQYF,TRBV7-3,TRBJ2-5
CASSFGGNEAFF,TRBV7-9,TRBJ1-1
CASSDGRLNQPQHF,TRBV2,TRBJ1-5
CASSEAGAVNTEAFF,TRBV25-1,TRBJ1-1
CASSQDRGGTEAFF,TRBV4-2,TRBJ1-1
CASSWGAEQYF,TRBV19,TRBJ2-7
CASSSGTANTEAFF,TRBV5-4,TRBJ1-1
CASSIAGGPAKNIQYF,TRBV19,TRBJ2-4
CASSYSGTSLHHEQFF,TRBV6-5,TRBJ2-1
CASSLGLRASATDTQYF,TRBV5-1,TRBJ2-3
CSASSSGNTIYF,TRBV20-1,TRBJ1-3
CASSVVPRRYNEQFF,TRBV9,TRBJ2-1
CASSTSAGASEAFF,TRBV13,TRBJ1-1
CAIRVPNSPLHF,TRBV2,TRBJ1-6
CASSYSGGKNEKLFF,TRBV6-5,TRBJ1-4
CASSLGRGVNTEAFF,TRBV7-9,TRBJ1-1
CASSLAKGSYNEQFF,TRBV7-2,TRBJ2-1
CSASLGPRTEAFF,TRBV20-1,TRBJ1-1
CASSPRDRDPQHF,TRBV3-1/TRBV3-2,TRBJ1-5
CASSAPGTGVGNTIYF,TRBV9,TRBJ1-3
CASRWTGQETQYF,TRBV12-3/TRBV12-4,TRBJ2-5
CASSLAGGPETQYF,TRBV5-4,TRBJ2-5
CSVMEKRTFF,TRBV29-1,TRBJ1-1
CASSYPQQGQETQYF,TRBV6-6,TRBJ2-5
CAISADRENYGYTF,TRBV10-3,TRBJ1-2
CASSRFPGAHNSPLHF,TRBV7-3,TRBJ1-6
CASSSRTSGGTDTQYF,TRBV9,TRBJ2-3
CASSLVGGDPSEQYF,TRBV5-6,TRBJ2-7
CASSLVGRPEAFF,TRBV7-2,TRBJ1-1
CSTRTSTNEKLFF,TRBV29-1,TRBJ1-4
CASSPGLAGGGQETQYF,TRBV9,TRBJ2-5
CASSERRGSVTEAFF,TRBV6-1,TRBJ1-1
CASSQGASGTGQETQYF,TRBV3-1/TRBV3-2,TRBJ2-5
CASTSGTFYYNEQFF,TRBV11-3,TRBJ2-1
CASSPGSFEQFF,TRBV6-6,TRBJ2-1
CASGRDGNTIYF,TRBV2,TRBJ1-3
CASSPRTSGGTDTQYF,TRBV7-3,TRBJ2-3
CASSPGTDLYGYTF,TRBV18,TRBJ1-2